This T cell receptor (beta chain) stems from a study of cytomegalovirus exposure and HLA in healthy donors. 13 Jbeta primers and 60 Vbeta primers were used for the PCR. Some clones are missing from TCRdb's copy, which holds only in-frame ones; the method was immunoSEQ multiplex PCR. The profile shows about 120,000 clones, around two thirds of them singletons. Germline values: CDR1 SGHRS, CDR2 YFSETQ. Trimming at V came to 1 base and at J to 6 bases, leaving 11 bases not matched to a gene. CDR3 length: 16 residues. This clone was seen more than once but under ten times. Its antigen is unknown. The study, taken as a whole, reports: By HLA locus, TCR association rates varied in a later analysis, with DRB1 showing the most and HLA-C the fewest.

The chain carries TRBV5-1 and TRBJ2-7, with 9 bases aligning to TRBD2. Sequenced input: PBMCs. The sequence was collected from a woman between 40 and 55 years old in good health and CMV-seropositive. The CDR3 sequence is CASSLPGLALPREQYF. The CDR3, as DNA: TGCGCCAGCAGCTTGCCGGGACTAGCCCTCCCTCGCGAGCAGTACTTC.